The rows below give T cell receptor beta chains drawn from one sample of a study of radiotherapy plus CTLA-4 blockade in lung cancer. The method was immunoSEQ multiplex PCR; TCRdb's version includes in-frame clones alone and lacks a portion of them. There are more than 95,000 clones in the sample; under 85% occur only once, and around 3% lies in the top ten. The material was peripheral blood, obtained from a patient treated with radiotherapy plus ipilimumab. The receptors were sampled from a human donor with non-small cell lung cancer who had a partial response to radiotherapy plus ipilimumab. Some clones in this sample may be carry-over from other donors' samples. Both conserved end residues are part of each CDR3. D genes are given only for firm matches. Size is omitted from some rows. Given values are once, few, many or a class for expanded clones.

size | D | J | V | DNA | CDR3
few | . | TRBJ1-5 | TRBV29-1 | TGCAGCGTCGGACAGATAAATCAGCCCCAGCATTTT | CSVGQINQPQHF
. | . | TRBJ1-1 | TRBV5-4 | TGTGCCAGCAGCTTGGCCCAGGGATTTGAAGCTTTCTTT | CASSLAQGFEAFF
. | . | TRBJ2-3 | TRBV29-1 | TGCAGCGTTGCGGCCGGGAAAGGGACAGATACGCAGTATTTT | CSVAAGKGTDTQYF
. | . | TRBJ1-3 | TRBV4-1 | TGCGCCAGCAGCCCCCTAGAGCGGGGGAGGGCTGGAAACACCATATATTTT | CASSPLERGRAGNTIYF
many | . | TRBJ2-7 | TRBV5-4 | TGTGCCAGCAGCTTTCGGGGAAATCCCTACGAGCAGTACTTC | CASSFRGNPYEQYF
once | . | TRBJ2-7 | TRBV2 | TGTGCCAGCAGTGAAAGTATGGGAGAGGCCTACGAGCAGTACTTC | CASSESMGEAYEQYF
. | . | TRBJ1-2 | TRBV4-1 | TGCGCCAGCAGCCCTGGAAGGGGGAGCTCGCACTATGGCTACACCTTC | CASSPGRGSSHYGYTF
. | . | TRBJ2-5 | TRBV28 | TGTGCCAGCAGTTTCGGCGCGGACATACGAGGGACCCAGTACTTC | CASSFGADIRGTQYF
. | TRBD2 | TRBJ2-1 | TRBV7-9 | TGTGCCAGCAGCTTAGGCGGGAGGAGTTTCAATGAGCAGTTCTTC | CASSLGGRSFNEQFF
. | . | TRBJ1-3 | TRBV5-1 | TGCGCCAGCAGCTTGGGGTCTCCAGGGGCAGGAAACACCATATATTTT | CASSLGSPGAGNTIYF
. | . | TRBJ2-3 | TRBV7-9 | TGTGCCAGCAGCGAAGTAGTGGGGAGTCTGAATACGCAGTATTTT | CASSEVVGSLNTQYF
once | TRBD2 | TRBJ2-1 | TRBV7-2 | TGTGCCAGCAGCGCCTATAGCGGGGGAGGTTGGAATGAGCAGTTCTTC | CASSAYSGGGWNEQFF
few | TRBD2 | TRBJ2-1 | TRBV6-5 | TGTGCCAGCAGTTACTCCCGCGCTAGCGGGGAGATAGAGCAGTTCTTC | CASSYSRASGEIEQFF
. | . | TRBJ1-2 | TRBV4-1 | TGCGCCAGCAGCCAAGACAGAGGTGGGGGGAGAGGGGGCTACACCTTC | CASSQDRGGGRGGYTF
. | TRBD2 | TRBJ2-7 | TRBV7-6 | TGTGCCAGCAGCGGGGGGACTAGCGGAGAAGCCTACGAGCAGTACTTC | CASSGGTSGEAYEQYF
. | . | TRBJ1-1 | TRBV19 | TGTGCCAGTAGTCCCCAGCGGGCAGGAGCAGCTCTCTTT | CASSPQRAGAALF
few | . | TRBJ2-1 | TRBV7-9 | TGTGCCAGCAGCCCGATACAGGGAACAAGCTCCTACAATGAGCAGTTCTTC | CASSPIQGTSSYNEQFF
. | TRBD1 | TRBJ1-1 | TRBV29-1 | TGCAGCGTTTCTACAGGGGGCAGAGCTTTCTTT | CSVSTGGRAFF
. | . | TRBJ2-1 | TRBV11-3 | TGTGCCAGCAGCTCGGGACTCCATGAGCAGTTCTTC | CASSSGLHEQFF
. | TRBD2 | TRBJ2-5 | TRBV7-2 | TGTGCCAGCAGCTTGCTACCGGGACTAGCCTTATGGTCGGGGACCCAGTACTTC | CASSLLPGLALWSGTQYF
. | TRBD1 | TRBJ1-2 | TRBV29-1 | TGCAGCGTTGAGATGACAGGGAACTATGGCTACACCTTC | CSVEMTGNYGYTF
. | . | TRBJ1-3 | TRBV2 | TGTGCCAGCAGTGACGGGAACCCCTGGGGCACCATATATTTT | CASSDGNPWGTIYF
few | . | TRBJ2-5 | TRBV7-7 | TGTGCCAGCAGCCGAGAGAGGGAGACCCAGTACTTC | CASSRERETQYF
once | TRBD1 | TRBJ1-1 | TRBV29-1 | TGCAGCGTTAGACAGGGGTTTGGCACTGAAGCTTTCTTT | CSVRQGFGTEAFF